This T cell receptor beta chain was identified in a study of T cell responses to AZD1222 COVID-19 vaccine. Overall study findings and caveats: Increases in Spike-specific TCR breadth and depth were seen after two AZD1222 doses. Along spike, vaccine-associated CD4 TCRs were found throughout, with dominance at 160-218 and 743-854. Baseline antibody screening turned up just a handful of seropositive AZD1222 recipients. There were mostly white British donors and more females than males, and clonal diversity was possibly underestimated.

Produced via immunoSEQ multiplex PCR; TCRdb's table is partial and in-frame only. The profile shows about 97,000 clones, about 89% of them singletons. Regarding this clone: The antigen remains unidentified.

The CDR3 is 11 amino acids. The V and J ends lost 2 bases and 4 bases respectively, with 2 bases between them. Germline assignment: CDR1 MNHEY and CDR2 SVGAGI. Material: peripheral blood, obtained on day 0 of AZD1222 vaccination. The rearrangement uses TRBV6-5 and TRBJ1-1, with D unclear. The clonotype originates from an adult in good health. For the CDR3, the DNA is TGTGCCAGCAGTTACGGCACTGAAGCTTTCTTT. It is translated as CASSYGTEAFF.